The subject of this entry is one T cell receptor (beta chain). The sample belongs to a study of control samples from healthy donors and cancer patients. Germline CDR1 is SGHTA and CDR2 is FQGNSA. There are 15 residues in the CDR3. Trimming took off 1 base at V and 7 bases at J, with 16 bases between the two ends. Generated by immunoSEQ multiplex PCR, the TCRdb table keeps only in-frame clones and is missing some. The table shows just under 65,000 clones, with 65% to 90% occurring only once. The material sequenced was blood. The sequence derives from a man aged 35 to 55 in good health. The rearrangement links TRBV7-2 to TRBJ1-2, with D perhaps TRBD1 (6 bases). In DNA, the CDR3 is TGTGCCAGCAGCTTAGAGTACAGGGCCTATTCTGGCTACACCTTC. Residues: CASSLEYRAYSGYTF.